Shown below are 13 T cell receptor beta chains from a single sample sequenced in a study. From the RT-PCR reads, TCRdb called clonotypes with MiXCR, one entry per CDR3 protein. The sample carries approximately 720,000 distinct CDR3 sequences, 12% to 15% recorded once. The sample taken for sequencing was memory CD4+ T cells from blood. These receptors were taken from a female donor in good health, serving as a healthy control.

The chain is built from TRBV5-4 and TRBJ2-1; 8 bases agree with TRBD2. The germline CDR1 and CDR2 sequences are SGHNT and YYREEE (reference sequence). Trimming at V came to 0 bases and at J to 15 bases, leaving 14 bases not matched to a gene. This CDR3 is built from 15 residues. The CDR3 is CASSLGGTQSGSRFF. DNA for the CDR3: TGTGCCAGCAGCTTGGGAGGGACCCAAAGCGGGAGTCGGTTCTTC.

The chain employs TRBV5-1 and TRBJ1-1, with D maybe TRBD1 (5 bases). V lost 5 bases and J 0 bases, leaving 14 bases between the germline ends. Per the germline V gene, CDR1 is SGHRS and CDR2 is YFSETQ. The CDR3 contains 15 residues. CDR3 sequence reads: CASRSGHSMNTEAFF. The CDR3 DNA reads TGCGCCAGCAGGAGTGGACATTCCATGAACACTGAAGCTTTCTTT.

This clonotype was seen ten or more times. The chain employs TRBV5-1 and TRBJ2-1; possible D gene TRBD2, 5 bases. The CDR3 runs 13 residues. V shed 5 bases and J shed 8 bases, with 14 bases lying between them. Looked up from germline, CDR1 is SGHRS and CDR2 is YFSETQ. The CDR3 DNA sequence: TGCGCCAGCAGTTCAACTAGTATCCATGAGCAGTTCTTC. It specifies CASSSTSIHEQFF.

The chain links TRBV5-8 to TRBJ1-2, with TRBD1 matching over 7 bases. This CDR3 comprises 16 residues. Germline V gene lookup returns CDR1 SGHTS and CDR2 YDEGEE. V lost 8 bases to trimming and J lost 4 bases; unmatched junction nucleotides: 17. The CDR3 sequence is CASTMRSGQPFYGYTF. The CDR3, as DNA: TGTGCCAGTACCATGAGATCGGGACAGCCCTTCTATGGCTACACCTTC. Variable domain in full (rest from reference TRBV5-8 and TRBJ1-2): EAGVTQSPTHLIKTRGQQATLRCSPISGHTSVYWYQQALGLGLQFLLWYDEGEERNRGNFPPRFSGRQFPNYSSELNVNALELEDSALYLCASTMRSGQPFYGYTFGSGTRLTVV.

The V gene is TRBV6-5, the J gene TRBJ2-5; TRBD2 aligns across 13 bases. Germline V gene data show CDR1 as MNHEY and CDR2 as SVGAGI. With V trimmed by 6 bases and J by 0 bases, 7 bases remained unmatched. The CDR3 consists of 17 residues. The CDR3 DNA sequence: TGTGCCAGCAGCAATATAGGACTAGCGGGAGACCAAGAGACCCAGTACTTC. It yields the protein CASSNIGLAGDQETQYF.

This chain joins TRBV20-1 and TRBJ1-3; 7 bases align to TRBD1. J lost 8 bases, V lost 3 bases, and 10 bases had no gene match. This CDR3 is 14 amino acids long. Germline V gives CDR1 DFQATT, CDR2 SNEGSKA (reference sequence). In nucleotides, the CDR3 is TGCAGTGCTAGGGACCCAGGGGGAGGGGACACCATATATTTT. Translating gives CSARDPGGGDTIYF.

This clonotype was found a few times. CDR3 residues: CASSEGTVDTQYF. As DNA, the CDR3 is TGTGCCAGCAGCGAAGGGACAGTAGATACGCAGTATTTT. V usage is TRBV7-2 and J usage is TRBJ2-3; 7 nucleotides agree with TRBD1. Trimming took 5 bases from V and 5 from J; bases not matched to a gene: 4. The CDR3 extends over 13 amino acids. Per germline, CDR1 SGHTA and CDR2 FQGNSA.

This rearrangement joins TRBV7-2 to TRBJ1-1, with TRBD1 as a possible D gene (6 bases). V lost 5 bases, J lost 7 bases, and 23 bases lay in between. CDR3 size: 16 residues. Germline lookup yields CDR1 SGHTA and CDR2 FQGNSA. In DNA, the CDR3 is TGTGCCAGCAGCCCATCAACGAGCGCAGGGGTGAATGAAGCTTTCTTT. The encoded protein is CASSPSTSAGVNEAFF. Variable domain in full (rest from reference TRBV7-2 and TRBJ1-1): GAGVSQSPSNKVTEKGKDVELRCDPISGHTALYWYRQSLGQGLEFLIYFQGNSAPDKSGLPSDRFSAERTGGSVSTLTIQRTQQEDSAVYLCASSPSTSAGVNEAFFGQGTRLTVV.

This clonotype was recorded at least ten times. The chain carries TRBV15 and TRBJ1-2; 9 bases map to TRBD1. Germline CDR1 reads LNHNV; CDR2 reads YYDKDF (reference sequence). The length of the CDR3 is 13 residues. The V gene end was trimmed by 3 bases and the J gene end by 4 bases; junction bases not matched to a gene: 0. CDR3: CATSRDRGYGYTF. CDR3 in DNA: TGTGCCACCAGCAGGGACAGGGGCTATGGCTACACCTTC.

This chain connects TRBV28 to TRBJ2-1, with TRBD1 matching 9 bases. Germline CDR1 and CDR2: MDHEN and SYDVKM. The CDR3 is made up of 14 amino acids. With 8 bases clipped from V and 8 bases from J, the junction kept 10 bases outside the gene matches. The CDR3 bases are TGTGCCAGCGTGGGACAGGGAAGTTTGGATGAGCAGTTCTTC. Protein product: CASVGQGSLDEQFF.

This clonotype was detected ten times or more. This chain uses TRBV27 with TRBJ2-6; D not certain. The germline V gene has CDR1 MNHEY and CDR2 SMNVEV (reference sequence). The V gene lost 7 bases and the J gene lost 0 bases, with 7 bases spanning the gap. There are 14 residues in the CDR3. The DNA of the CDR3 is TGTGCCAGCACATTTGTCTCTGGGGCCAACGTCCTGACTTTC. This codes for CASTFVSGANVLTF.

V usage is TRBV9 and J usage is TRBJ2-7; D may match TRBD1 or TRBD2 (5 bases each). Germline-derived CDR1 and CDR2 are SGDLS and YYNGEE. Trimming stripped 2 bases from V and 1 base from J, with 10 bases between. CDR3 size: 14 residues. The CDR3 coding sequence is TGTGCCAGCAGCGTGACCGGGGCTTCCTACGAGCAGTACTTC. Amino acids: CASSVTGASYEQYF. Full variable domain (missing parts from reference TRBV9 and TRBJ2-7): DSGVTQTPKHLITATGQRVTLRCSPRSGDLSVYWYQQSLDQGLQFLIQYYNGEERAKGNILERFSAQQFPDLHSELNLSSLELGDSALYFCASSVTGASYEQYFGPGTRLTVT.

The gene calls are TRBV7-2 and TRBJ2-5; D is perhaps TRBD1 (5 bases). From germline, CDR1 is SGHTA and CDR2 FQGNSA. V lost 5 bases to trimming and J lost 3 bases, with 13 bases between them. The CDR3 contains 14 residues. The CDR3 reads CASSVGGAEETQYF. The CDR3 coding sequence is TGTGCCAGCAGCGTCGGTGGGGCGGAAGAGACCCAGTACTTC.